This passage covers 26 T cell receptor beta chains from one sample sequenced in a study of cytomegalovirus exposure and HLA in healthy donors. The PCR was carried out with 60 Vbeta primers and 13 Jbeta primers. Assay: immunoSEQ multiplex PCR; the TCRdb copy retains only in-frame clones and omits some. In the table there are 130,000 or so clones, about 9.2% of which are singletons. The sequencing sample was made of PBMCs. These receptors were collected from a middle-aged woman in good health and CMV-seropositive.

This clone has only a few counts. The chain combines TRBV29-1 with TRBJ1-1; D gene ambiguous. Germline V gives CDR1 SQVTM, CDR2 ANQGSEA. CDR3 size: 12 residues. The V end was cut by 6 bases, the J end by 6 bases, with 14 bases between. The CDR3 DNA is TGCAGCGTGATGACCGAGAGGCCTGAAGCTTTCTTT. It translates to CSVMTERPEAFF. Drawing the rest from reference TRBV29-1 and TRBJ1-1, the complete variable domain is SAVISQKPSRDICQRGTSLTIQCQVDSQVTMMFWYRQQPGQSLTLIATANQGSEATYESGFVIDKFPISRPNLTFSTLTVSNMSPEDSSIYLCSVMTERPEAFFGQGTRLTVV.

This chain's CDR3 is CASSMGYRGYTDTQYF. CDR3 bases: TGTGCCAGTAGTATGGGGTACAGGGGTTACACAGATACGCAGTATTTT. The rearrangement links TRBV19 to TRBJ2-3; TRBD1 aligns across 7 bases. Germline CDR1 and CDR2: LNHDA and SQIVND (reference sequence). V dropped 3 bases and J dropped 2; count of bases not matched to a gene: 8. The CDR3 contains 16 residues.

This clone has only a few counts. V usage is TRBV27 and J usage is TRBJ1-6; D is undetermined. Trimming cost V 5 bases and J 4 bases, with 3 bases left between them. Germline values: CDR1 MNHEY, CDR2 SMNVEV (reference sequence). The length of the CDR3 is 12 residues. DNA for the CDR3: TGTGCCAGCAGTCCATATAATTCACCCCTCCACTTT. This translates into CASSPYNSPLHF.

This clone was recorded many times. CDR3 bases: TGTGCCAGTAGTATAGGGGACAGGGACCAGCCTGGGGCCAACGTCCTGACTTTC. Translated: CASSIGDRDQPGANVLTF. The V and J genes are TRBV19 and TRBJ2-6, with 9 bases that match TRBD1. CDR3 length: 18 amino acids. V was clipped by 1 base and J by 2 bases; unmatched bases: 6. Germline V gives CDR1 LNHDA, CDR2 SQIVND (reference sequence).

This clone was seen only a few times. The chain uses TRBV11-2 and TRBJ2-2, with 8 bases lining up with TRBD1. This CDR3 contains 17 residues. Unmatched junction bases numbered 11, after V lost 3 bases and J lost 5 bases. Germline values: CDR1 SGHAT, CDR2 FQNNGV. This CDR3 reads CASSLTGVRRRTGELFF. The CDR3 DNA reads TGTGCCAGCAGCTTGACAGGGGTCAGACGGAGAACCGGGGAGCTGTTTTTT.

The table lists this clone with a few counts. The chain couples TRBV5-1 to TRBJ2-5, with D maybe TRBD2 (7 bases). From germline, CDR1 is SGHRS and CDR2 YFSETQ. The ends were cut back, 2 bases at V and 5 bases at J, with 13 bases in the middle. The length of the CDR3 is 14 residues. This CDR3 is CASSFGGARETQYF. The CDR3 DNA follows: TGCGCCAGCAGCTTTGGGGGGGCTCGGGAGACCCAGTACTTC.

The rearrangement links TRBV14 to TRBJ1-6; D uncertain. The germline CDR1 and CDR2 sequences are SGHDN and FVKESK. This CDR3 comprises 15 residues. Trimming took 0 bases from V and 7 from J, leaving 10 bases between them. CDR3 in DNA: TGTGCCAGCAGCCAAGAACACGGAGGCAATTCACCCCTCCACTTT. Protein sequence: CASSQEHGGNSPLHF.

This clone was counted a few times. This chain joins TRBV5-1 and TRBJ1-6; TRBD1 aligns across 8 bases. The J segment lost 7 bases and the V segment lost 4 bases, leaving 13 bases of the junction unmatched. Per germline, CDR1 SGHRS and CDR2 YFSETQ. The CDR3 sequence is 17 residues long. Written as DNA, the CDR3 is TGCGCCAGCAGCCCAGAGGGACAGGCCGCCGGGAATTCACCCCTCCACTTT. Protein: CASSPEGQAAGNSPLHF.

This clone came up a few times. The chain recombines TRBV7-9 with TRBJ2-5, with 7 bases identical to TRBD1. Germline V gene lookup returns CDR1 SEHNR and CDR2 FQNEAQ (reference sequence). The CDR3 has 13 amino acids. Trimming at V came to 5 bases and at J to 3 bases, leaving 3 bases not matched to a gene. The CDR3 sequence is CASSPTGEETQYF. DNA for the CDR3: TGTGCCAGCAGCCCTACAGGGGAAGAGACCCAGTACTTC.

This clone showed up just a few times. Sequence at one end of the junction differs from germline and may be a read error. This chain connects TRBV4-1 to TRBJ1-5; 10 positions match TRBD1. Per germline, CDR1 MGHRA and CDR2 YSYEKL. The CDR3 is 15 residues long. CDR3 in DNA: TGTGCCAGCAGCGAAAGGGACAGGGGAGGTCAGCCCCAGCATTTT. This gives the protein CASSERDRGGQPQHF.

The chain uses TRBV5-1 and TRBJ2-7; 7 nucleotides line up with TRBD2. In germline, CDR1 is SGHRS, CDR2 YFSETQ. V shed 2 bases, J shed 2 bases, and the junction held 7 bases outside the gene matches. The CDR3 loop spans 15 amino acids. The CDR3 sequence: CASSFVAGRTYEQYF. CDR3 nucleotide sequence: TGCGCCAGCAGCTTCGTAGCGGGTCGAACCTACGAGCAGTACTTC. The variable domain in full, with the rest retrieved from reference TRBV5-1 and TRBJ2-7, is KAGVTQTPRYLIKTRGQQVTLSCSPISGHRSVSWYQQTPGQGLQFLFEYFSETQRNKGNFPGRFSGRQFSNSRSEMNVSTLELGDSALYLCASSFVAGRTYEQYFGPGTRLTVT.

The V gene is TRBV5-1, the J gene TRBJ1-4; perhaps TRBD1 as D (5 bases). Germline V gene sequence: CDR1 SGHRS, CDR2 YFSETQ. V was shortened by 3 bases and J by 4 bases, with 16 bases between the two germline ends. There are 16 residues in the CDR3. The CDR3: CASSSGDFGLNEKLFF. CDR3 DNA sequence: TGCGCCAGCAGCTCGGGGGATTTCGGCCTTAATGAAAAACTGTTTTTT.

This clone has only a few counts. This chain links TRBV5-1 with TRBJ1-1; a weak D match, TRBD1 (5 bases). The CDR3 is 14 residues long. The V gene lost 4 bases and the J gene lost 7 bases, with 17 bases spanning the gap. CDR1 SGHRS and CDR2 YFSETQ come from the germline V gene. This CDR3 reads CASSHTQGEYEAFF. CDR3 nucleotides: TGCGCCAGCAGCCACACCCAGGGTGAGTATGAAGCTTTCTTT.

This clone was counted a few times. An end of the junction differs from the germline gene, which may be a read error. This chain links TRBV20-1 with TRBJ2-3, with D tentatively TRBD2 (5 bases). This CDR3 has 11 amino acids. Germline CDR1 reads DFQATT; CDR2 reads SNEGSKA (reference sequence). DNA of the CDR3: TGCAGTGCTCCTAGCAGAGATACGCAGTATTTT. Translated, it gives CSAPSRDTQYF.

V usage is TRBV7-6 and J usage is TRBJ2-3; 9 bases align to TRBD2. This CDR3 comprises 17 residues. Germline loops: CDR1 SGHVS, CDR2 FNYEAQ. J was trimmed by 0 bases and V by 1 base; bases with no gene match: 5. CDR3 protein: CASSLGPSGVSTDTQYF. CDR3 coding DNA: TGTGCCAGCAGCTTAGGTCCTAGCGGGGTTAGCACAGATACGCAGTATTTT.

The chain combines TRBV2 with TRBJ2-7; 7 positions agree with TRBD1. With 5 bases clipped from V and 0 bases from J, the junction kept 4 bases outside the gene matches. CDR1 and CDR2 from the germline V gene are SNHLY and FYNNEI. This CDR3 region has 14 residues. CDR3 loop: CASSWDSSSYEQYF. The CDR3 DNA reads TGTGCCAGCAGTTGGGACAGTAGCTCCTACGAGCAGTACTTC.

The chain has TRBV11-2 and TRBJ2-5, with TRBD2 as a possible D gene (5 bases). Trimming left V 2 bases short and J 4 bases short, with 8 bases between. The CDR3 covers 13 residues. Germline CDR1 reads SGHAT; CDR2 reads FQNNGV. The DNA of the CDR3 is TGTGCCAGCAGCTTATATCGGGGAGAGACCCAGTACTTC. Amino acids: CASSLYRGETQYF. Filled out from reference TRBV11-2 and TRBJ2-5, the complete variable domain reads EAGVAQSPRYKIIEKRQSVAFWCNPISGHATLYWYQQILGQGPKLLIQFQNNGVVDDSQLPKDRFSAERLKGVDSTLKIQPAKLEDSAVYLCASSLYRGETQYFGPGTRLLVL.

This clone was seen a handful of times. The chain combines TRBV4-3 with TRBJ2-1; 7 bases line up with TRBD1. The CDR3 consists of 15 residues. V was pared by 1 base and J by 4 bases, with 4 bases of the junction left unmatched. The germline V gene has CDR1 LGHNA and CDR2 YSLEER. The CDR3 here is CASSQGGTEYNEQFF. In DNA, the CDR3 is TGCGCCAGCAGCCAAGGGGGGACAGAGTACAATGAGCAGTTCTTC.

The chain carries TRBV11-2 and TRBJ2-2, with D perhaps TRBD1 (6 bases). Trimming shortened V by 5 bases and J by 5 bases, and 15 bases separated the two germline ends. Per germline, CDR1 SGHAT and CDR2 FQNNGV. The CDR3 extends over 15 amino acids. In nucleotides, the CDR3 is TGTGCCAGCAGCGCTACAGGGATAAAAACCGGGGAGCTGTTTTTT. This codes for CASSATGIKTGELFF.

This clone has more than one count but fewer than ten. The rearrangement links TRBV7-9 to TRBJ1-1, with TRBD1 as a possible D gene (6 bases). V was clipped by 5 bases and J by 10 bases, with 14 bases between them. The CDR3 consists of 12 residues. Germline values: CDR1 SEHNR, CDR2 FQNEAQ (reference sequence). CDR3 amino acids: CASSQDRNGAFF. In DNA, the CDR3 is TGTGCCAGCAGCCAAGACAGGAATGGAGCTTTCTTT.

This clone appeared a few times. The chain joins TRBV4-1 to TRBJ2-3; the match to TRBD2 covers 8 bases. The ends lost 0 bases at V and 8 bases at J; junction bases unmatched: 10. The V gene's germline CDR1 is MGHRA and CDR2 YSYEKL. CDR3 length: 16 amino acids. For the CDR3, the DNA is TGCGCCAGCAGCCAAGATCAACCGGGGGGGCCTACTACGCAGTATTTT. Its translation is CASSQDQPGGPTTQYF.

The chain employs TRBV6-1 and TRBJ1-1; unclear D gene. Trimming removed 4 bases from V and 3 bases from J, with 12 bases in between. Per the germline V gene, CDR1 is MNHNS and CDR2 is SASEGT. This CDR3 is 14 amino acids long. The CDR3 DNA sequence: TGTGCCAGCAGTGTTCGGACCGGGGACACTGAAGCTTTCTTT. This translates into CASSVRTGDTEAFF.

This clone showed up just a few times. The chain employs TRBV2 and TRBJ2-4; D is possibly TRBD1 (5 bases). The CDR3 totals 12 residues. CDR1 is SNHLY, CDR2 FYNNEI, per germline. The V and J ends lost 8 bases and 10 bases respectively, with 15 bases between them. CDR3 sequence: CASVGDGAIQYF. The CDR3 DNA reads TGTGCCAGCGTAGGGGATGGGGCAATTCAGTACTTC. Variable domain in full (rest from reference TRBV2 and TRBJ2-4): EPEVTQTPSHQVTQMGQEVILRCVPISNHLYFYWYRQILGQKVEFLVSFYNNEISEKSEIFDDQFSVERPDGSNFTLKIRSTKLEDSAMYFCASVGDGAIQYFGAGTRLSVL.

The chain joins TRBV7-2 to TRBJ1-3, with D possibly TRBD1 on 5 matching bases. CDR3 size: 14 residues. V was pared by 1 base and J by 4 bases, with 8 bases between. From germline, CDR1 is SGHTA and CDR2 FQGNSA. CDR3 region: CASSLGQPGNTIYF. CDR3 bases: TGTGCCAGCAGCTTAGGACAGCCCGGAAACACCATATATTTT.

This chain joins TRBV19 and TRBJ2-6, with TRBD1 identical over 9 bases. The junction had 12 bases not matched to a gene; V was cut back by 5 bases and J by 1 base. The CDR3 length is 19 residues. CDR1 is LNHDA and CDR2 is SQIVND in the germline V gene (reference sequence). This chain's CDR3 is CASSRTQQGASSGANVLTF. The DNA for the CDR3 is TGTGCCAGTAGTCGCACACAACAGGGGGCTTCATCTGGGGCCAACGTCCTGACTTTC.

The V and J genes are TRBV10-1 and TRBJ2-3, with D possibly being TRBD2 (6 bases). Trimming removed 2 bases from V and 0 bases from J, with 6 bases in between. Per germline, CDR1 WNHNN and CDR2 SYGVQD (reference sequence). This CDR3 has 14 amino acids. Here the CDR3 DNA reads TGCGCCAGCAGTGAGGGGACTAGCACAGATACGCAGTATTTT. It is translated as CASSEGTSTDTQYF.